Listed below are T cell receptor beta chains from one sample, sequenced in a study of cytomegalovirus exposure and HLA in healthy donors. Only in-frame clones appear in the TCRdb table, and some are missing; sequencing was by immunoSEQ multiplex PCR. Of approximately 130,000 clones in the sample, around four fifths were seen once. Source material: PBMCs. Receptor source: a man aged 35 to 55 in good health and CMV-seronegative. The conserved cysteine and the conserved F or W are not part of the CDR3 here. Fields, in order: clone size, J gene, V gene, CDR3 protein. Only some rows state a clone size, as once, few, many or a class for expanded clones.

.	TRBJ2-3	TRBV7-9	ASPRDNSRSTDTQY
.	TRBJ1-6	TRBV5-5	ASSLGTAYNSPLH
.	TRBJ1-1	TRBV12-5	ASGYPVTEAF
.	TRBJ2-1	TRBV7-9	ASSSVWKRGVYNEQF
.	TRBJ1-2	TRBV7-9	SSSFDTTGSDYGYT
.	TRBJ2-3	TRBV5-1	ASSLGESADTQY
few	TRBJ2-1	TRBV7-9	ASSGEDRGVDNEQF
.	TRBJ2-7	TRBV7-9	ASSVRISGRIYEQY
.	TRBJ1-5	TRBV6-5	ASQDSSSNQPQH
.	TRBJ1-2	TRBV28	ASSLSGGSWGYT
.	TRBJ1-5	TRBV2	ASSGQGAHQPQH
.	TRBJ2-7	TRBV5-6	ASSIRYEQY
once	TRBJ1-5	TRBV19	ASTGTFDQPQH
.	TRBJ2-7	TRBV9	ASSVGVEGGEQY
.	TRBJ1-1	TRBV29-1	SVVASPTEAF
.	TRBJ2-1	TRBV19	ASSQDTYNEQF
.	TRBJ2-7	TRBV2	ASSKKRTSGPYEQY
.	TRBJ2-7	TRBV4-1	ASSQGTDYSYEQY
once	TRBJ2-7	TRBV11-2	ASSPWAGGTDEQY
.	TRBJ1-2	TRBV28	ASSLQVFGYT
.	TRBJ2-5	TRBV7-2	ASSLGAGLRETQY
.	TRBJ1-2	TRBV5-4	ASRDEGGANYGYT
.	TRBJ2-1	TRBV28	ASSLSAGVYNEQF
.	TRBJ2-7	TRBV6-1	ASSERTGAVYEQY
.	TRBJ1-5	TRBV6-1	ASSESPWTASNQPQH
.	TRBJ2-3	TRBV7-2	ASSLVRGGGRDTQY
once	TRBJ1-5	TRBV19	ASSGSPRRYSNQPQH
.	TRBJ2-2	TRBV7-8	ASSPTGRLGFTGELF
once	TRBJ2-7	TRBV6-5	ASSHRGLYEQY